Here is one T cell receptor (beta chain) with its context. This sample was taken from a study of blood T cell repertoires in COVID-19. At the level of the study: Whether acute or convalescent, the COVID-19 samples came from the United States, Italy and Spain. T cells, B-cell-depleted T cells, or PBMCs provided the cDNA or gDNA that served as material.

Per germline, CDR1 MNHEY and CDR2 SVGEGT. CDR3 length: 15 residues. The V and J ends lost 6 bases and 3 bases, in that order; junction bases with no gene match: 6. In the original workflow: Amplification from reference gene primers served as the basis for estimated nucleated cell counts. The data were produced by immunoSEQ multiplex PCR, yet TCRdb's version contains in-frame clones alone and is incomplete. That table furnishes V, J and clone size, whereas the DNA furnished D and trimming. This sample has roughly 330,000 clones, with roughly 90% found just once. This TCR was recovered from a man aged 18 to 30 who had recovered from COVID-19. Source material: peripheral blood. This chain uses TRBV6-2 or TRBV6-3 with TRBJ1-5; 9 bases line up with TRBD1. The DNA of the CDR3 is TGTGCCAGCAGCACCGGGACAGGGAACAATCAGCCCCAGCATTTT. This translates into CASSTGTGNNQPQHF.